The present T cell receptor beta chain was sequenced within a study of blood T cell repertoires in COVID-19. On the study more broadly: COVID-19 samples collected from the United States, Italy and Spain covered acute and convalescent phases. Sample material is recorded as cDNA or gDNA derived from T cells, B-cell-depleted T cells, or PBMCs.

This CDR3 is built from 14 residues. The ends lost 2 bases at V and 5 bases at J; junction bases unmatched: 4. Germline V gene lookup returns CDR1 SEHNR and CDR2 FQNEAQ (reference sequence). Original processing notes: Reference gene primers were amplified, and this amplification served to estimate nucleated cell counts. Generated by immunoSEQ multiplex PCR, the TCRdb table keeps only in-frame clones and is missing some. That table is the source of V, J and clone size, and D and trimming were worked out from the DNA. This sample has around 100,000 clones; about 91% occur once, and the top ten carry 17%.

This receptor was obtained from a man aged 50-60 years with acute or convalescent COVID-19. The source material was peripheral blood. The J gene is TRBJ2-7, the V gene TRBV7-9; 9 bases line up with TRBD1. The CDR3 protein is CASSLMDRGNEQYF. CDR3 in DNA: TGTGCCAGCAGCTTAATGGACAGGGGAAACGAGCAGTACTTC.